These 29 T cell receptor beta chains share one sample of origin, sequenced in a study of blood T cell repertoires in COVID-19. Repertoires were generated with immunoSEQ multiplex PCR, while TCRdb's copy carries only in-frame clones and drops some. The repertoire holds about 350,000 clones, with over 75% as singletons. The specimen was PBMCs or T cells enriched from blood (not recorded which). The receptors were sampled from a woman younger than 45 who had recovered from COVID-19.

CDR3 bases: TGTGCCAGCAGCTTGACTTGGGGACAGGCCCCGCCGGCGGCTTTCTTT. It translates to CASSLTWGQAPPAAFF. The genes are TRBV7-8 and TRBJ1-1; 8 nucleotides line up with TRBD1. Germline V gives CDR1 SGHVS, CDR2 FQNEAQ. V lost 3 bases to trimming and J lost 11 bases; unmatched junction nucleotides: 17. This CDR3 contains 16 residues.

CDR3 in amino acids: CASSVTVPLAYEQYF. The CDR3 nucleotides read TGTGCCAGTAGTGTGACAGTCCCCTTGGCGTACGAGCAGTACTTC. J is TRBJ2-7 and V is TRBV19; weak D call: TRBD1 (5 bases). The CDR3 is made up of 15 amino acids. Trimming shortened V by 5 bases and J by 4 bases, and 18 bases separated the two germline ends. Germline V gene lookup returns CDR1 LNHDA and CDR2 SQIVND (reference sequence).

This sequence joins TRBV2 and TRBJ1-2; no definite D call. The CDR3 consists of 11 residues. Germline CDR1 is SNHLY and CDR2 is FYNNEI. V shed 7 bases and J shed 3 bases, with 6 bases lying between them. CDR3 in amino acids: CASNQYYGYTF. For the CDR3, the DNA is TGTGCCAGCAATCAGTACTATGGCTACACCTTC.

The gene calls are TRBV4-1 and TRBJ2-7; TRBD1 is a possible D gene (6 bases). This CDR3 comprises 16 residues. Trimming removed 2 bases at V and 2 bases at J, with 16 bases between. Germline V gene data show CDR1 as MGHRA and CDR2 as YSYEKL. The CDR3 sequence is CASSQPRDTSTYEQYF. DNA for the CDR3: TGCGCCAGCAGCCAACCCCGGGACACCTCAACCTACGAGCAGTACTTC.

The CDR3 region is CASSSRPTMAGVDREQYF. In nucleotides, the CDR3 is TGTGCCAGCAGCTCCCGCCCCACTATGGCGGGGGTTGACCGGGAGCAGTACTTC. The chain combines TRBV7-2 with TRBJ2-7, with 7 bases identical to TRBD2. CDR1 and CDR2 from the germline V gene are SGHTA and FQGNSA. The CDR3 length is 18 residues. J was trimmed by 7 bases and V by 4 bases; bases with no gene match: 22.

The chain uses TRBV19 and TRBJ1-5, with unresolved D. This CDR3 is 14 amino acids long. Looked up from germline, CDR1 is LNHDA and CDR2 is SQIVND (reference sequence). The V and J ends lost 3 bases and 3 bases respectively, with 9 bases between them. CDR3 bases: TGTGCCAGTAGTATTCGAGAGGTCAATCAGCCCCAGCATTTT. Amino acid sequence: CASSIREVNQPQHF.

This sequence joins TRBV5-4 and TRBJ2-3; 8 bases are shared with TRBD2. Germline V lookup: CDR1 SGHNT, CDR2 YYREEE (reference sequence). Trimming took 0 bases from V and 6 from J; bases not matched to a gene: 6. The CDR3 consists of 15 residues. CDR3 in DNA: TGTGCCAGCAGCTTGGCGGGGGGGCAATATGATACGCAGTATTTT. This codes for CASSLAGGQYDTQYF. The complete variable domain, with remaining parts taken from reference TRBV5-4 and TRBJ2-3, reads ETGVTQSPTHLIKTRGQQVTLRCSSQSGHNTVSWYQQALGQGPQFIFQYYREEENGRGNFPPRFSGLQFPNYSSELNVNALELDDSALYLCASSLAGGQYDTQYFGPGTRLTVL.

This chain's CDR3 is CASSSQRGGLEAFF. The CDR3 DNA is TGTGCCAGCAGCTCTCAACGGGGTGGCCTTGAAGCTTTCTTT. The chain uses TRBV28 and TRBJ1-1; no reliable D call. V lost 6 bases and J lost 7, with 18 bases in between. The germline CDR1 and CDR2 sequences are MDHEN and SYDVKM. This CDR3 region has 14 residues. The whole variable domain, filled in from reference TRBV28 and TRBJ1-1, reads DVKVTQSSRYLVKRTGEKVFLECVQDMDHENMFWYRQDPGLGLRLIYFSYDVKMKEKGDIPEGYSVSREKKERFSLILESASTNQTSMYLCASSSQRGGLEAFFGQGTRLTVV.

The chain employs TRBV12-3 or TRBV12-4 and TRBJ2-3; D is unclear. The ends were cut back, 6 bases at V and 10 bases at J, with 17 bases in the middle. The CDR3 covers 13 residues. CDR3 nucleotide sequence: TGTGCCAGCAGGCCTCTGGAACCCGAGGCGCAGTATTTT. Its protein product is CASRPLEPEAQYF.

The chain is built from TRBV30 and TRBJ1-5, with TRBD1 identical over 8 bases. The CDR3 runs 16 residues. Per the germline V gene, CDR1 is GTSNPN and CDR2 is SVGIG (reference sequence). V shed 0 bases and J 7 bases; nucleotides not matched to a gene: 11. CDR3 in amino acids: CAWSVRGRGLEQPQHF. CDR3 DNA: TGTGCCTGGAGTGTACGGGGCAGGGGGCTTGAGCAGCCCCAGCATTTT.

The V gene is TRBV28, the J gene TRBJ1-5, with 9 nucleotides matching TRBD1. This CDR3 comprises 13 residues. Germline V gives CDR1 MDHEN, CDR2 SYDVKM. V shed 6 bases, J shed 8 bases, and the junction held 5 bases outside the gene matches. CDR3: CASSPWDREPQHF. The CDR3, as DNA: TGTGCCAGCAGCCCCTGGGACAGGGAGCCCCAGCATTTT.

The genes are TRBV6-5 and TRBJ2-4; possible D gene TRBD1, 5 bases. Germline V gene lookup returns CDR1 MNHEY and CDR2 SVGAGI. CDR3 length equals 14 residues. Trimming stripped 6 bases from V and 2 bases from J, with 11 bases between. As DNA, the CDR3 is TGTGCCAGCAGGGGGCCGGCTACCAAAAACATTCAGTACTTC. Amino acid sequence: CASRGPATKNIQYF.

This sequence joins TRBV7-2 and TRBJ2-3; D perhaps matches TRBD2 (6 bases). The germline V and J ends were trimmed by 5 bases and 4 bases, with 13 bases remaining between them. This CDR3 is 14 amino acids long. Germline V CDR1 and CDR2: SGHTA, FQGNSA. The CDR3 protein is CASSPGVGPDTQYF. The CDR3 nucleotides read TGTGCCAGCAGCCCGGGGGTAGGGCCAGATACGCAGTATTTT.

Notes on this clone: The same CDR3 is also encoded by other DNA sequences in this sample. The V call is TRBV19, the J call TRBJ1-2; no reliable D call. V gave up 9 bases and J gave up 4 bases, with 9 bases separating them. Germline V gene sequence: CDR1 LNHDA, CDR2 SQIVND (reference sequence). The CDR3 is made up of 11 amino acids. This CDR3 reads CASREGYGYTF. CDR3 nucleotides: TGTGCCAGCCGGGAGGGCTATGGCTACACCTTC.

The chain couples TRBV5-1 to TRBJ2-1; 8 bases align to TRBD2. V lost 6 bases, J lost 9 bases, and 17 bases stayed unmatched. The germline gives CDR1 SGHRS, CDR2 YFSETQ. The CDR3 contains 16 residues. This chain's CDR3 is CASTLGNGGVIGEQFF. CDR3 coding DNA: TGCGCCAGCACCCTTGGAAACGGGGGGGTTATCGGTGAGCAGTTCTTC.

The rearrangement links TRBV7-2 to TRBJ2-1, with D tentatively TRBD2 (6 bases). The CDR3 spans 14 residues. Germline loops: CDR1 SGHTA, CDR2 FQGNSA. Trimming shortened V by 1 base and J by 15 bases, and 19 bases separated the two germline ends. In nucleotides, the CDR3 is TGTGCCAGCAGCTTAGAGTGGTCGGGGGAAGGCCGGTTCTTC. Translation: CASSLEWSGEGRFF.

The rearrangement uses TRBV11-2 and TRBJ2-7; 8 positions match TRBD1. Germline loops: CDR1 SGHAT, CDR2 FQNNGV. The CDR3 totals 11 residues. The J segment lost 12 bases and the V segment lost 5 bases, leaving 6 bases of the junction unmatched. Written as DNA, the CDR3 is TGTGCCAGCAGCGCTGACAGGGGCCCGTACTTC. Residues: CASSADRGPYF.

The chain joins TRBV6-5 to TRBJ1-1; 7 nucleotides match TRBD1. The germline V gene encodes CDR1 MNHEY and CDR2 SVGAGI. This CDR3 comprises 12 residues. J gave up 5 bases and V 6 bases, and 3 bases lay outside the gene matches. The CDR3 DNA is TGTGCCAGCAGCCTACAGGGGACTGAAGCTTTCTTT. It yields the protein CASSLQGTEAFF.

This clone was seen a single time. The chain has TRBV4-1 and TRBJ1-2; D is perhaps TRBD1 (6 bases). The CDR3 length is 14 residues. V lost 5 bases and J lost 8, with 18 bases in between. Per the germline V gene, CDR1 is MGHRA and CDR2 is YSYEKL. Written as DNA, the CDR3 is TGCGCCAGCAGCTCACCCTCCGGGGGGCGCGGCTACACCTTC. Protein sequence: CASSSPSGGRGYTF.

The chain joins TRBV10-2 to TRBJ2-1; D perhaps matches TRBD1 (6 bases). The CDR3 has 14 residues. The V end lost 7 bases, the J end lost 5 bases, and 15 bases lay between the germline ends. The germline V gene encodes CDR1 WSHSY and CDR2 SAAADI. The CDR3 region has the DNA TGCGCCAGCACTGCCGGGACAACACACAATGAGCAGTTCTTC. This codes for CASTAGTTHNEQFF.

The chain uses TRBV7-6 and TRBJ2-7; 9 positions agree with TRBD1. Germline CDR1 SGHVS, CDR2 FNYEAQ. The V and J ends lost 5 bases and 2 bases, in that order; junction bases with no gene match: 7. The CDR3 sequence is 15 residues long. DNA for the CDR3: TGTGCCAGCAGCCCTGCCGGGACAGGGCCCTACGAGCAGTACTTC. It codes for CASSPAGTGPYEQYF.

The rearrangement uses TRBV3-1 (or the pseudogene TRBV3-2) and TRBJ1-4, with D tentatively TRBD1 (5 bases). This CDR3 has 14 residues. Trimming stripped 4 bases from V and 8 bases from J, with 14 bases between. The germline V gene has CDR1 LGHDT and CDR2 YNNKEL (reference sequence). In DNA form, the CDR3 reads TGTGCCAGCAGCCGTGGAGGGGTTTTAGAAAAACTGTTTTTT. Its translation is CASSRGGVLEKLFF.

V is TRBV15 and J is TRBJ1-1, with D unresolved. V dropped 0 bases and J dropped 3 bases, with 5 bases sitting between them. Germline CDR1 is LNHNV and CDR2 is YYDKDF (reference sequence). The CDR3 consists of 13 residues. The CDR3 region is CATSRDTHTEAFF. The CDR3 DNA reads TGTGCCACCAGCAGAGACACACACACTGAAGCTTTCTTT.

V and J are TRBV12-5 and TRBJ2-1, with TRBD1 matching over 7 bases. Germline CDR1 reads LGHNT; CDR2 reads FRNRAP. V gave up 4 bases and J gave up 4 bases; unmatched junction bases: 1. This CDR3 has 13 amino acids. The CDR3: CASGSTGYNEQFF. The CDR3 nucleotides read TGTGCTAGTGGTTCGACAGGGTACAATGAGCAGTTCTTC.

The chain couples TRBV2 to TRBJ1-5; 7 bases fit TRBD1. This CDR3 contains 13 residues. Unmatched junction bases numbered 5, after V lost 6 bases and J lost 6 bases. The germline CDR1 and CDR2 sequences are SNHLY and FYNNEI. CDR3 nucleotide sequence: TGTGCCAGCAGCTGGACAGGCACTCAGCCCCAGCATTTT. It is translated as CASSWTGTQPQHF.

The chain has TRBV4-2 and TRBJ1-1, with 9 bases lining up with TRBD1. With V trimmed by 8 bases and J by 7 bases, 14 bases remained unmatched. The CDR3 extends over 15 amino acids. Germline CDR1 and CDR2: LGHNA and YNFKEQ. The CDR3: CASARDRVPADEAFF. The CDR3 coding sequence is TGTGCCAGCGCCCGGGACAGGGTCCCCGCGGATGAAGCTTTCTTT.

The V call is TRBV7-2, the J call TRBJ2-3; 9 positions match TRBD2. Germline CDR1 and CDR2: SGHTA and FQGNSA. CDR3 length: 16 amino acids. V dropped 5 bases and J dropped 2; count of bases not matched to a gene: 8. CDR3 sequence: CASSLGAGGPTDTQYF. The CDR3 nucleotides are TGTGCCAGCAGCCTCGGCGCGGGGGGGCCCACAGATACGCAGTATTTT.

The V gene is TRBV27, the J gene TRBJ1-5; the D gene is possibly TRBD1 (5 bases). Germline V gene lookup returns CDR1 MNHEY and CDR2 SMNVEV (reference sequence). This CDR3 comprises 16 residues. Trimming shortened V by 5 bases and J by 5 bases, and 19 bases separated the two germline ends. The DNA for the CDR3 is TGTGCCAGCAGTCCCCAACAGGTCACAACGTATCAGCCCCAGCATTTT. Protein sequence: CASSPQQVTTYQPQHF.

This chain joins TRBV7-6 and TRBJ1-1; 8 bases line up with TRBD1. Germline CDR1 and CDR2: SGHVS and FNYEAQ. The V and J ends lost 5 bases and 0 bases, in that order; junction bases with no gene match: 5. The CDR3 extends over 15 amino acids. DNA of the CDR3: TGTGCCAGCAGCCCTAGGACAGGGTTGAACACTGAAGCTTTCTTT. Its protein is CASSPRTGLNTEAFF.